One sample yielded the 10 T cell receptor beta chains listed below, sequenced in a study of Ad26.COV2.S vaccination and SARS-CoV-2 variants. Sequencing was performed with immunoSEQ multiplex PCR; in TCRdb, only in-frame clones are kept and a portion is missing. Among fewer than 150,000 clones, roughly 88% were seen once, and the ten largest hold 4% to 6%. The sample in question was peripheral blood, obtained after recovery from COVID-19. Receptor source: a human donor who had recovered from COVID-19.

The V gene is TRBV28, the J gene TRBJ2-1; D is possibly TRBD1 or TRBD2 (5 bases each). V lost 4 bases to trimming and J lost 4 bases, with 14 bases between them. Germline assignment: CDR1 MDHEN and CDR2 SYDVKM. The CDR3 is 15 residues long. This chain's CDR3 is CASSYGDQNYNEQFF. The CDR3 DNA sequence: TGTGCCAGCAGTTATGGGGACCAAAATTACAATGAGCAGTTCTTC.

V is TRBV27 and J is TRBJ1-2; D perhaps matches TRBD1 (5 bases). The CDR3 loop spans 15 amino acids. V lost 3 bases and J 4 bases, leaving 15 bases between the germline ends. Germline CDR1 MNHEY, CDR2 SMNVEV (reference sequence). The CDR3 protein is CASSFMTEIPYGYTF. In DNA, the CDR3 is TGTGCCAGCAGTTTTATGACAGAGATCCCCTATGGCTACACCTTC.

The chain carries TRBV5-1 and TRBJ2-3; D is perhaps TRBD2 (6 bases). The CDR3 is made up of 15 amino acids. V was cut by 4 bases and J by 0 bases, with 12 bases left in between. Looked up from germline, CDR1 is SGHRS and CDR2 is YFSETQ. The CDR3: CASSPRAGSTDTQYF. CDR3 coding DNA: TGCGCCAGCAGCCCTCGGGCGGGAAGCACAGATACGCAGTATTTT.

This clone was counted a single time. The chain joins TRBV14 to TRBJ2-7; D not resolved. This CDR3 is 12 amino acids long. V shed 0 bases and J shed 3 bases, with 3 bases lying between them. Looked up from germline, CDR1 is SGHDN and CDR2 is FVKESK. In DNA form, the CDR3 reads TGTGCCAGCAGCCAAGACAGCTACGAGCAGTACTTC. Translation gives CASSQDSYEQYF.

J is TRBJ1-2 and V is TRBV7-8; D is unresolved. Per the germline V gene, CDR1 is SGHVS and CDR2 is FQNEAQ. V lost 1 base and J 7 bases, leaving 10 bases between the germline ends. The CDR3 contains 13 residues. The CDR3 loop reads CASSLEVAAGYTF. DNA of the CDR3: TGTGCCAGCAGCTTAGAAGTGGCGGCTGGCTACACCTTC.

V and J are TRBV25-1 and TRBJ2-3; a possible D gene is TRBD1 (6 bases). Germline V gene sequence: CDR1 MGHDK, CDR2 SYGVNS. Deletions cut 3 bases from V and 0 bases from J, with 16 bases between. The CDR3 contains 17 residues. The CDR3 loop is CASSDPPGQRSTDTQYF. The DNA for the CDR3 is TGTGCCAGCAGTGATCCCCCCGGACAGAGGAGCACAGATACGCAGTATTTT.

This clone was seen just once. This chain connects TRBV27 to TRBJ2-3; 8 nucleotides line up with TRBD1. The germline V gene has CDR1 MNHEY and CDR2 SMNVEV (reference sequence). The CDR3 runs to 14 residues. The J segment lost 4 bases and the V segment lost 3 bases, leaving 3 bases of the junction unmatched. CDR3 coding DNA: TGTGCCAGCAGTTTGTTACAGGGGGCAGATACGCAGTATTTT. This gives the protein CASSLLQGADTQYF.

The CDR3 protein is CASTGAGQLNSPLHF. In DNA form, the CDR3 reads TGTGCCAGCACCGGAGCGGGACAGCTAAATTCACCCCTCCACTTT. This chain links TRBV7-2 with TRBJ1-6, with TRBD1 matching 7 bases. Germline lookup yields CDR1 SGHTA and CDR2 FQGNSA. After removal of 7 bases from V and 7 bases from J, the junction contained 10 bases not matched to a gene. This CDR3 spans 15 amino acids.

The chain's CDR3 is CASSLGAKGARDQPQHF. DNA of the CDR3: TGTGCCAGCAGCTTAGGTGCCAAGGGAGCAAGGGATCAGCCCCAGCATTTT. The J gene is TRBJ1-5, the V gene TRBV7-8; D uncertain. This CDR3 has 17 residues. Germline V gene sequence: CDR1 SGHVS, CDR2 FQNEAQ. Trimming stripped 1 base from V and 5 bases from J, with 18 bases between. Looking up the rest from reference TRBV7-8 and TRBJ1-5 gives the full variable domain: GAGVSQSPRYKVAKRGQDVALRCDPISGHVSLFWYQQALGQGPEFLTYFQNEAQLDKSGLPSDRFFAERPEGSVSTLKIQRTQQEDSAVYLCASSLGAKGARDQPQHFGDGTRLSIL.

This clone was recorded once. J is TRBJ2-3 and V is TRBV7-9, with D possibly matching TRBD2 (7 bases). The CDR3 covers 15 residues. The V gene lost 3 bases and the J gene lost 1 base, with 11 bases spanning the gap. CDR1 is SEHNR, CDR2 FQNEAQ, per germline (reference sequence). The CDR3 DNA is TGTGCCAGCAGCTTCACGGGGGGCCGCACAGATACGCAGTATTTT. Residues: CASSFTGGRTDTQYF.